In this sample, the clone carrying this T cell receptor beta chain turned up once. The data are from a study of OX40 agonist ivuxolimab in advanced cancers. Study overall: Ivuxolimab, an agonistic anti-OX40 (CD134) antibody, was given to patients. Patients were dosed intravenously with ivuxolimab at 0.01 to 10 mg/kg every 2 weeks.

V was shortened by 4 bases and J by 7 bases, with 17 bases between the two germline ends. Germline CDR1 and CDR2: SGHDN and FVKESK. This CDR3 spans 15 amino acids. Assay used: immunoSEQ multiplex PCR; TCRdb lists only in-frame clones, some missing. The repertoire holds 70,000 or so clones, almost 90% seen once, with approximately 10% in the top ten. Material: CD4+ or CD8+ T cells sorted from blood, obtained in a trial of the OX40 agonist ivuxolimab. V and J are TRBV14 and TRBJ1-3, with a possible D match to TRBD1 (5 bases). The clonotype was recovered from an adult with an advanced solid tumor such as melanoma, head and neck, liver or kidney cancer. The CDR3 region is CASSPQGQGRNTIYF. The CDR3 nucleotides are TGTGCCAGCAGCCCCCAAGGGCAGGGCCGGAACACCATATATTTT.